The 6 T cell receptor beta chains listed next were all sequenced from one sample in a study of blood T cell repertoires in COVID-19. Sequenced by immunoSEQ multiplex PCR; TCRdb stores in-frame clones only, minus some. This table has a few hundred thousand clones, roughly 80% appearing once. Sequencing used PBMCs or T cells enriched from blood (not recorded which). These TCRs come from a man aged 40-49 years who had been exposed to COVID-19.

This chain uses TRBV24-1 with TRBJ2-1; 8 bases align to TRBD2. Germline values: CDR1 KGHDR, CDR2 SFDVKD. Germline trimming cut 2 bases from V and 8 bases from J; bases unmatched to any gene: 10. The CDR3 length is 16 residues. The CDR3: CATSDSLFSSGYEQFF. The CDR3 bases are TGTGCCACCAGTGATTCTCTCTTTTCTAGCGGGTATGAGCAGTTCTTC.

This clone was found once. The rearrangement joins TRBV5-1 to TRBJ1-1; no definite D call. V lost 2 bases, J lost 1 base, and 9 bases lay in between. Per germline, CDR1 SGHRS and CDR2 YFSETQ. The CDR3 totals 14 residues. The DNA of the CDR3 is TGCGCCAGCAGCTTCCTCCAGAAGAACACTGAAGCTTTCTTT. It yields the protein CASSFLQKNTEAFF.

There are many counts of this clone. In DNA, the CDR3 is TGTGCCATCAGGGAGGGCTGGGGACTAGCGGGAAGACACTCCTACAATGAGCAGTTCTTC. It translates to CAIREGWGLAGRHSYNEQFF. The chain joins TRBV10-3 to TRBJ2-1; 13 positions match TRBD2. V was pared by 6 bases and J by 0 bases, with 14 bases of the junction left unmatched. This CDR3 has 20 amino acids. The germline gives CDR1 ENHRY, CDR2 SYGVKD.

The chain is built from TRBV7-9 and TRBJ1-1; a possible D gene is TRBD1 (6 bases). The V gene's germline CDR1 is SEHNR and CDR2 FQNEAQ (reference sequence). Trimming stripped 5 bases from V and 5 bases from J, with 12 bases between. CDR3 length: 13 amino acids. The CDR3 nucleotides are TGTGCCAGCAGCAAACAGGGCGGTACTGAAGCTTTCTTT. Translated, it gives CASSKQGGTEAFF.

The CDR3 sequence: CASSLALSTSDGNEQFF. CDR3 in DNA: TGTGCCAGCAGCTTGGCGCTGTCTACTAGCGACGGCAATGAGCAGTTCTTC. V is TRBV5-8 and J is TRBJ2-1; 7 bases map to TRBD2. V trimming: 0 bases; J trimming: 6 bases; junction bases outside the gene matches: 12. CDR3 length: 17 residues. The germline V gene encodes CDR1 SGHTS and CDR2 YDEGEE.

The gene calls are TRBV7-2 and TRBJ2-7; TRBD2 aligns across 14 bases. CDR1 is SGHTA and CDR2 is FQGNSA in the germline V gene. V was pared by 1 base and J by 7 bases, with 12 bases of the junction left unmatched. The CDR3 covers 18 residues. The chain's CDR3 is CASSLGAGLAGGMGEQYF. DNA for the CDR3: TGTGCCAGCAGCTTAGGGGCTGGACTAGCGGGAGGAATGGGGGAGCAGTACTTC. The full variable domain, its missing parts supplied by reference TRBV7-2 and TRBJ2-7, is GAGVSQSPSNKVTEKGKDVELRCDPISGHTALYWYRQSLGQGLEFLIYFQGNSAPDKSGLPSDRFSAERTGGSVSTLTIQRTQQEDSAVYLCASSLGAGLAGGMGEQYFGPGTRLTVT.